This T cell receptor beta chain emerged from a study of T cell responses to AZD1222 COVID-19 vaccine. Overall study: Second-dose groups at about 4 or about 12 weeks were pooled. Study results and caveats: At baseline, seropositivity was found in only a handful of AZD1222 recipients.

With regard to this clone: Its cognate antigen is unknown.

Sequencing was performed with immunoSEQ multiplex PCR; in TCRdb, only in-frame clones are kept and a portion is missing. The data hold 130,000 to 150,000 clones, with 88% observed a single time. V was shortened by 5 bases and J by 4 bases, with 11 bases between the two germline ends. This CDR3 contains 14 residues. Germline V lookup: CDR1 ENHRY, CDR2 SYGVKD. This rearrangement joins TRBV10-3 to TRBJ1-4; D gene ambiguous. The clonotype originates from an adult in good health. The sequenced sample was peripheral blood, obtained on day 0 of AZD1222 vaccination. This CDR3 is CAISYTLGNEKLFF. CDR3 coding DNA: TGTGCCATCAGTTACACTCTGGGTAATGAAAAACTGTTTTTT.